Below, one T cell receptor beta chain is given with its context. With V trimmed by 4 bases and J by 7 bases, 12 bases remained unmatched. Germline V CDR1 and CDR2: MGHRA, YSYEKL. The CDR3 totals 15 residues. The source of the sample is a study of blood T cell repertoires in COVID-19. Authors' processing steps: Quantification of nucleated cells was approximated via reference gene primer amplification. Profiling relied on immunoSEQ multiplex PCR, and the TCRdb table lists in-frame clones only, not all of them. The DNA gave D and trimming, while V, J and clone size come from that table. The sample holds fewer than 120,000 clones; 75% to 85% are singletons and the top ten take 16%.

This sequence joins TRBV4-1 and TRBJ2-7; 8 bases match TRBD1. Sequenced: peripheral blood. This TCR derives from a woman aged 55-75 years with acute or convalescent COVID-19. CDR3 sequence: CASSLLTGAEGEQYF. The CDR3 DNA is TGCGCCAGCAGCCTTTTGACAGGGGCGGAGGGGGAGCAGTACTTC.